Listed here is a single TCR beta chain. The antigen this receptor binds is unknown. No much larger clonotype is one base removed from it; base qualities were not supplied. This entry comes from a study of CD8+ T cells in alopecia areata (dated by TCRdb to 2016 to 2019). Background on the whole study: The treated patients, all with moderate-to-severe alopecia areata, were enrolled in an open-label pilot trial of oral tofacitinib given at 5 to 10 mg twice daily. Tofacitinib was administered for 6 to 18 months, and 6 months of follow-up off drug were then conducted to assess delayed response and recurrence. For the treated patients, the SALT score, which quantifies what percentage of scalp surface area is affected, served as the measure of disease severity. In both human patients and the C3H/HeJ mouse model, the study applied high-throughput TCRbeta sequencing to look at T cell clonal expansion in alopecia areata. Scalp tissue and sorted CD4+ and CD8+ peripheral blood T cells from patchy and totalis/universalis alopecia areata patients and from healthy controls were covered by human TCRbeta sequencing. Tofacitinib-treated patients had biopsies at baseline and at 4 and 24 weeks of treatment, with a later scalp biopsy in several patients. Scalp clonality was compared among normal scalp (n=4), patchy alopecia areata scalp (n=8), and alopecia totalis/universalis scalp (n=8). The RNA source kit depended on sample type: the PAXgene miRNA kit for fixed scalp, the miRNeasy kit for PBMCs, and the RNeasy kit for mouse skin. Amplification of TCRbeta CDR3 regions was done by immunoSEQ multiplex PCR using 35 Vbeta forward primers and 13 Jbeta reverse primers.

The time point label corresponds to: less than five weeks on oral tofacitinib. The treatment or condition tag for this specimen amounts to: oral pan-JAK inhibitor, 5-10 mg twice daily. Peripheral blood and lesional scalp punch biopsies were obtained from patients with alopecia areata. PBMCs were separated by density centrifugation and stained for CD3, CD4 and CD8, after which CD4+ and CD8+ T cells were sorted on a FACSAria. The method behind the library was the immunoSEQ multiplex PCR assay. For TCR sequencing, RNA was extracted from every sample and reverse transcribed into cDNA to serve as template. SuperScript III was used to make first-strand cDNA, primed with a 2:1 mix of oligo-dT and random hexamers. A synthetic immune receptor repertoire was used to assess amplification bias, and residual bias was removed computationally. In the original analysis: Raw reads were preprocessed for error removal, and CDR3 was defined according to IMGT conventions as running from the conserved cysteine to phenylalanine. Clonality was computed by normalizing Shannon entropy by log2 of the number of productive unique TCRs and subtracting the result from 1. CD4 or CD8 identity of scalp clones was inferred by cross-referencing scalp TCRbeta sequences with sorted blood CD4 and CD8 repertoires. TCRdb provides this immuneACCESS table in a form limited to in-frame rearrangements. Some clones are lacking; in checked studies, under half of them reflect an unresolved V gene, and why the rest are absent is not known. The DNA gave D and trimming, while V, J and clone size come from that table. The sample table records some 110,000 clones; approximately 52% of these occur just once. Just under 30% of the sample rests with the top ten.

CDR1 and CDR2 were assigned from the germline V gene as SGHVS and FQNEAQ. V loses 7 bases of germline sequence and J loses 0 bases, and the interval between the two ends is 15 bases. Inclusive of the bounding cysteine and phenylalanine, the CDR3 is 15 residues long. Of the read, only the CDR3 DNA is kept; its 45 bases are in frame from base 1. General conclusions and limits of the study: The treated cohort was small, with a single nonresponder, so links between baseline CD8+ expansion and response need larger studies. Tofacitinib significantly lowered scalp clonality and the number of expanded CD8+ clones among the top 100 scalp clones. Shared TCR sequences between patients were less evident than in mice, which may be partly attributable to HLA diversity in the patient population. Scalp TCR repertoire analysis is complicated because resident alphabeta T cells in normal human skin are also sequenced, whereas mouse skin is dominated by gammadelta T cells. Lesional scalp, especially in alopecia totalis/universalis, showed higher clonality and more expanded CD8+ clones than normal scalp, suggesting antigenic drive. During tofacitinib treatment, many expanded lesional clones stuck around in both scalp and blood, and this persistence may partly explain why relapse happens after treatment is stopped.

The specimen comprised CD8+ T cells sorted from blood, sampled at week 4, from a patient treated with tofacitinib. The receptor chain draws on TRBV7-8 and TRBJ2-5; a tentative D call is TRBD2 (5 bases match). The receptor's source is a human donor with alopecia areata. The sequence in DNA is TGTGCCAGCACCCCAACTAGGCGGTACCAAGAGACCCAGTACTTC. It translates to CASTPTRRYQETQYF. Beyond the CDR3, the reference TRBV7-8 and TRBJ2-5 genes provide the residues; the full variable domain reads: GAGVSQSPRYKVAKRGQDVALRCDPISGHVSLFWYQQALGQGPEFLTYFQNEAQLDKSGLPSDRFFAERPEGSVSTLKIQRTQQEDSAVYLCASTPTRRYQETQYFGPGTRLLVL.